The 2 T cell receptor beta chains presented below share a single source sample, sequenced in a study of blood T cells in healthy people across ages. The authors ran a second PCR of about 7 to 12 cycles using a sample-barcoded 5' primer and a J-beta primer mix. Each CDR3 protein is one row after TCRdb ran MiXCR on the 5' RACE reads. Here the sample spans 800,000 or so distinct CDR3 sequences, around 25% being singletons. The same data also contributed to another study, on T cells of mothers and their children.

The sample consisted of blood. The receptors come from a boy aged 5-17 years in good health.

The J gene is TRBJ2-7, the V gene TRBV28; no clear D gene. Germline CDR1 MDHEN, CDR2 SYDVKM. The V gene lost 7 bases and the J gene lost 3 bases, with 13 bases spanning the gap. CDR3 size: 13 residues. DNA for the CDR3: TGTGCCAGCACACTCCAAAACGACTACGAGCAGTACTTC. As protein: CASTLQNDYEQYF.

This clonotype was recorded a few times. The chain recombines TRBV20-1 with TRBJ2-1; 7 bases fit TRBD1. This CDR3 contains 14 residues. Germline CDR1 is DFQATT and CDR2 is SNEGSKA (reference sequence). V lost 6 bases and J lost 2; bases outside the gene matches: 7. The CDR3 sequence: CSARRQGAYNEQFF. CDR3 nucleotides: TGCAGTGCCCGAAGGCAGGGGGCCTACAATGAGCAGTTCTTC.